This passage covers 5 T cell receptor beta chains from one sample sequenced in a study of breast tumors, draining lymph nodes, adjacent tissues. TCRdb used MiXCR to reprocess the multiplex PCR reads, holding one entry per CDR3 protein. The table records approximately 90,000 distinct CDR3 sequences, 25% to 35% of them present only once. The lymph nodes were axillary draining lymph nodes from breast cancer patients. Sequenced input: axillary lymph node tissue. The receptors stem from a female donor with breast cancer. Some clones in this sample may be carry-over from other donors' samples.

This clonotype appeared many times. The rearrangement uses TRBV6-2 or TRBV6-3 and TRBJ2-7; D unclear. Trimming removed 6 bases from V and 9 bases from J, with 12 bases in between. Germline CDR1 and CDR2: MNHEY and SVGEGT. This CDR3 has 11 amino acids. DNA for the CDR3: TGTGCCAGCAGAACGGTGGAAGTGCAGTACTTC. The encoded protein is CASRTVEVQYF.

As regards this clonotype: Germline is not matched at one junction end, which may reflect a read error. The chain employs TRBV7-2 and TRBJ2-7; 8 nucleotides match TRBD1. Germline lookup yields CDR1 SGHTA and CDR2 FQGNSA. The CDR3 is 15 amino acids. The CDR3 here is CASSFTGQASYERYF. In DNA form, the CDR3 reads TGTGCCAGCAGCTTTACGGGACAGGCCTCCTACGAGCGGTACTTC.

This clonotype was recorded only once. This likely comes from a read error, as the CDR3 has no conserved phenylalanine or tryptophan at its end. The V gene is TRBV24-1, the J gene TRBJ1-2, with D perhaps TRBD1 (5 bases). Germline V gene sequence: CDR1 KGHDR, CDR2 SFDVKD. The V end lost 1 base, the J end lost 8 bases, and 13 bases lay between the germline ends. This CDR3 spans 14 amino acids. The CDR3 spells CATSDFSGLGGYTL. The CDR3, as DNA: TGTGCCACCAGTGATTTTTCAGGGTTAGGGGGCTACACCCTC.

The table lists this clonotype with a few counts. This may stem from a read error, because a much larger clone lies one nucleotide away. The V call is TRBV6-5, the J call TRBJ2-3; D call uncertain. Trimming pared 10 bases from V and 2 bases from J, leaving 16 bases between. This CDR3 has 14 amino acids. In germline, CDR1 is MNHEY, CDR2 SVGAGI. CDR3 in amino acids: CATEPRYLTDTQYF. CDR3 nucleotide sequence: TGTGCCACAGAACCTAGGTACCTCACAGATACGCAGTATTTT.

This clonotype has at least ten counts. The chain combines TRBV19 with TRBJ1-2; D is unresolved. Germline loops: CDR1 LNHDA, CDR2 SQIVND (reference sequence). V was trimmed by 5 bases and J by 4 bases, leaving 14 bases between them. The CDR3 length is 14 residues. The CDR3 DNA sequence: TGTGCCAGTAGTGATCCGTCGGGAGGCTATGGCTACACCTTC. This gives the protein CASSDPSGGYGYTF.